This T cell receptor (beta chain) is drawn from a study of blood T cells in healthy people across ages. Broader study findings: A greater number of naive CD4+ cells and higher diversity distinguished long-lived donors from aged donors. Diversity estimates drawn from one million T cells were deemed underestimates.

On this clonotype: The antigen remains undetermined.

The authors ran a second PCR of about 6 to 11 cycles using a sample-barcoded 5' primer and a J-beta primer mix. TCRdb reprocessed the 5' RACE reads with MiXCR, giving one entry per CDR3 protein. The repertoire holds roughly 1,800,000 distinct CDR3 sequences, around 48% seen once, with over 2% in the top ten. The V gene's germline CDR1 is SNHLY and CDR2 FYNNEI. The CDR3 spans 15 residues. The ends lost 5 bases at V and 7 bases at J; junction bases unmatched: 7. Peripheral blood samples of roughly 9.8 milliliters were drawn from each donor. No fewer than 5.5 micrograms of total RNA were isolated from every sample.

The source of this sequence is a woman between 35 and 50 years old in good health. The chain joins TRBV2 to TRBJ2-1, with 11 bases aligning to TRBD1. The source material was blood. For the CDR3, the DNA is TGTGCCAGCAGTAAGGACAGGGGGCGCGGGAATGAGCAGTTCTTC. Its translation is CASSKDRGRGNEQFF. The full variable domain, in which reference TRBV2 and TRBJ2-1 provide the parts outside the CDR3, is EPEVTQTPSHQVTQMGQEVILRCVPISNHLYFYWYRQILGQKVEFLVSFYNNEISEKSEIFDDQFSVERPDGSNFTLKIRSTKLEDSAMYFCASSKDRGRGNEQFFGPGTRLTVL.